This TCR beta chain comes out of a study of OX40 agonist ivuxolimab in advanced cancers. Whole-study findings and limits: Certain nonresponding patients likewise had low normalized T-cell clonal expansion.

CDR1 and CDR2 (germline): LGHNA, YSLEER. V was trimmed by 5 bases and J by 3 bases, leaving 8 bases between them. The CDR3 length is 13 residues. TCRdb's table, derived via immunoSEQ multiplex PCR, lists solely in-frame clones and lacks some. The repertoire includes 75,000 to 95,000 clones, approximately 87% of them detected once, and 3.5% to 5.5% sits in the top ten. With respect to this clone: What it recognizes is unknown.

Material: CD4+ or CD8+ T cells sorted from blood, obtained in a trial of the OX40 agonist ivuxolimab. This clonotype originated in an adult with an advanced solid tumor such as melanoma, head and neck, liver or kidney cancer. This chain joins TRBV4-3 and TRBJ1-5, with TRBD1 as a possible D gene (5 bases). CDR3 sequence: CASSLGHNQPQHF. The CDR3 nucleotides read TGCGCCAGCAGCTTGGGGCACAATCAGCCCCAGCATTTT.